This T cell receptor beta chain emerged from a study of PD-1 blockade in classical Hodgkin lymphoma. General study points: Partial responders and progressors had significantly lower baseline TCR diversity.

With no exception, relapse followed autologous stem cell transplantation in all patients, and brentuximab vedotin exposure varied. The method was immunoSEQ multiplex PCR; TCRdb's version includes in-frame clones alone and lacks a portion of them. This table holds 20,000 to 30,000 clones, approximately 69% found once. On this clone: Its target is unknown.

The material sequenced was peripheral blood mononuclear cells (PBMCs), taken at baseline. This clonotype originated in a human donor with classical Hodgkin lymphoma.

The CDR3 spells CASSFPFDRGETQYF. CDR3 nucleotide sequence: TGTGCCAGCAGTTTTCCCTTTGACAGGGGAGAGACCCAGTACTTC. The chain uses TRBV2 and TRBJ2-5, with 8 bases fitting TRBD1. The CDR3 sequence is 15 residues long. The germline CDR1 and CDR2 sequences are SNHLY and FYNNEI. The trim removed 5 bases at V and 4 bases at J, leaving 9 bases unmatched.